These T cell receptor beta chains were read from a single sample in a study of T cell responses to AZD1222 COVID-19 vaccine. Only in-frame clones appear in the TCRdb table, and some are missing; sequencing was by immunoSEQ multiplex PCR. The sample contains tens of thousands of clones, around four fifths of which appear only once. The sequencing used peripheral blood, collected on day 0 of AZD1222 vaccination. These receptors were taken from an adult in good health. CDR3s include the opening cysteine and the closing phenylalanine or tryptophan. D genes are given only for firm matches. Not all rows give a size; the values are once, few, many and, for expanded clones, a class.

clone size	V gene	J gene	D gene	CDR3 DNA	CDR3 protein
NA	TRBV9	TRBJ1-3	NA	TGTGCCAGCAGCCCCGAACAGGGCTTCTCTGGAAACACCATATATTTT	CASSPEQGFSGNTIYF
NA	TRBV7-8	TRBJ2-4	NA	TGTGCCAGCAGCTTAGTACGGACAGAAAACATTCAGTACTTC	CASSLVRTENIQYF
NA	TRBV5-1	TRBJ2-1	NA	TGCGCCAGCAGGGGGGCGGGGGCCGCCTACAATGAGCAGTTCTTC	CASRGAGAAYNEQFF
NA	TRBV18	TRBJ2-1	NA	TGTGCCAGCTCACGGGACACCAGCTCCTACAATGAGCAGTTCTTC	CASSRDTSSYNEQFF
NA	TRBV30	TRBJ1-2	NA	TGTGCCTGGAGCCCTAACTATGGCTACACCTTC	CAWSPNYGYTF
NA	TRBV5-1	TRBJ1-2	TRBD1	TGCGCCAGCAGCCTTCTGGCCGGGACAGGGAACTATGGCTACACCTTC	CASSLLAGTGNYGYTF
NA	TRBV5-1	TRBJ1-6	NA	TGCGCCAGCACCCAAGGGGGTTCGGACCAACCCCTCCACTTT	CASTQGGSDQPLHF
NA	TRBV5-1	TRBJ1-5	NA	TGCGCCAGCAGCTCGATGCCGGGAGATAGCAATCAGCCCCAGCATTTT	CASSSMPGDSNQPQHF
NA	TRBV30	TRBJ2-7	NA	TGTGCCTGGCTAAAACCGGGGGCCCTCTACGAGCAGTACTTC	CAWLKPGALYEQYF
NA	TRBV5-1	TRBJ1-5	TRBD1	TGCGCCAGCAGCTTGGCCGGGACAGGGTCTCAGCCCCAGCATTTT	CASSLAGTGSQPQHF
NA	TRBV6-2/TRBV6-3	TRBJ2-7	TRBD1	TGTGCCAGCAGCAGGATACCGGGACAGGGGCCGTACGAGCAGTACTTC	CASSRIPGQGPYEQYF
once	TRBV4-1	TRBJ1-1	NA	TGCGCCAGCTCCGGGGGATACATGAACACTGAAGCTTTCTTT	CASSGGYMNTEAFF
NA	TRBV4-2	TRBJ2-7	NA	TGTGCCAGCAGCCCCGCGGGGTTCTCGACCTACGAGCAGTACTTC	CASSPAGFSTYEQYF
few	TRBV28	TRBJ1-2	NA	TGTGCCAGCGCTGGCAGGCGAGGCGGCTACACCTTC	CASAGRRGGYTF
once	TRBV19	TRBJ1-4	NA	TGTGCCAGTTGGGGGAGAGAAAAACTGTTTTTT	CASWGREKLFF
NA	TRBV18	TRBJ2-5	NA	TGTGCCAGCTCTAGAAGGAAGGGGAATGAAGAGACCCAGTACTTC	CASSRRKGNEETQYF
NA	TRBV6-6	TRBJ2-3	NA	TGTGCCAGCAGTTCATTAACTCAGGGGAGGGAAGATACGCAGTATTTT	CASSSLTQGREDTQYF
NA	TRBV9	TRBJ2-6	NA	TGTGCCAGCAGCGTAAGCCGTGGTTTAGTGTCTGGGGCCAACGTCCTGACTTTC	CASSVSRGLVSGANVLTF
NA	TRBV7-2	TRBJ1-1	NA	TGTGCCAGCAGCCAAAGCAGGGGTTTTTTCAACACTGAAGCTTTCTTT	CASSQSRGFFNTEAFF